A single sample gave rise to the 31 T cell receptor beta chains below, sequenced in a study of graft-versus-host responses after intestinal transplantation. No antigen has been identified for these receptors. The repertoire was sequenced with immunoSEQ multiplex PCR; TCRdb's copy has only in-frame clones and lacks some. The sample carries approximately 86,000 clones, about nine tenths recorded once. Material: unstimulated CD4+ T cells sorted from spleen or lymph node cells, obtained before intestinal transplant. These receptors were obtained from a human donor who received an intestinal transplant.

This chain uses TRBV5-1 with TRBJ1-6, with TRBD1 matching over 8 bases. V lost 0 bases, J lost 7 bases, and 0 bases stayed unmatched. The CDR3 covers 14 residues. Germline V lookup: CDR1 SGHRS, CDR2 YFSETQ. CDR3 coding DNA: TGCGCCAGCAGCTTGGGGGACAGGAATTCACCCCTCCACTTT. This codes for CASSLGDRNSPLHF.

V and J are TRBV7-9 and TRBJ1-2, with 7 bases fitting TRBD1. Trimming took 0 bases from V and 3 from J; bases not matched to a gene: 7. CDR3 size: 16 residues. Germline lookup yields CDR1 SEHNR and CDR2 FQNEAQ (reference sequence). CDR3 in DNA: TGTGCCAGCAGCTTAGCCCTTACAGGGGACGACTATGGCTACACCTTC. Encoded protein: CASSLALTGDDYGYTF. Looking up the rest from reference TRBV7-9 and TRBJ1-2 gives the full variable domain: DTGVSQNPRHKITKRGQNVTFRCDPISEHNRLYWYRQTLGQGPEFLTYFQNEAQLEKSRLLSDRFSAERPKGSFSTLEIQRTEQGDSAMYLCASSLALTGDDYGYTFGSGTRLTVV.

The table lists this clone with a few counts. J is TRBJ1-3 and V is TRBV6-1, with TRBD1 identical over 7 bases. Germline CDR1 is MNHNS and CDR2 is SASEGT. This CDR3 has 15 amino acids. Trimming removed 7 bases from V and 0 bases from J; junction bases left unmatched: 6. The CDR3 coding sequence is TGTGCCAGCACCGTGACAGGGAACTCTGGAAACACCATATATTTT. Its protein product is CASTVTGNSGNTIYF.

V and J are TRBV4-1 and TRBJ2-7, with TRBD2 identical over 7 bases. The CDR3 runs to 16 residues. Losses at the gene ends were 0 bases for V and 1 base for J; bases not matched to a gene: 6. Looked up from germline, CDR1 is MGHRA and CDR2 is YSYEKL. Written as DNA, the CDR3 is TGCGCCAGCAGCCAAGATACCGCGGGGGAGTCCTACGAGCAGTACTTC. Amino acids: CASSQDTAGESYEQYF.

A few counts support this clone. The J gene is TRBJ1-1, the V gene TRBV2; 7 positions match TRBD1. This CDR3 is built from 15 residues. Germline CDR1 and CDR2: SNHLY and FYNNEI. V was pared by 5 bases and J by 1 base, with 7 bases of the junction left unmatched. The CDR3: CASSLRGQSNTEAFF. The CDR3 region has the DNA TGTGCCAGCAGTTTAAGGGGACAGTCGAACACTGAAGCTTTCTTT.

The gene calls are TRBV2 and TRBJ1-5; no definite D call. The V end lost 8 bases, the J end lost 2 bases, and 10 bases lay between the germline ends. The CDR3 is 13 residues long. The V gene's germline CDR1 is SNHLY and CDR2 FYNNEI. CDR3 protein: CASGRVGNQPQHF. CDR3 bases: TGTGCCAGCGGGAGGGTGGGCAATCAGCCCCAGCATTTT.

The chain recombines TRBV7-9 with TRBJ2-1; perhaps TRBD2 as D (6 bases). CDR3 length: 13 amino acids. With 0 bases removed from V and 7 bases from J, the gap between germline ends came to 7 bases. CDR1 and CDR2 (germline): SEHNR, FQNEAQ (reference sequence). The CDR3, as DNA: TGTGCCAGCAGCTTAGCGGGGGGAAATGAGCAGTTCTTC. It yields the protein CASSLAGGNEQFF.

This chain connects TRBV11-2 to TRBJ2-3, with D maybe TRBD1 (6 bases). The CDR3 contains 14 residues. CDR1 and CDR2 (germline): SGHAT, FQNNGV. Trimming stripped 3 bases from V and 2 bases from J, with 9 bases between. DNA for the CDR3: TGTGCCAGCAGCTTGACAGGTCCCACAGATACGCAGTATTTT. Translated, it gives CASSLTGPTDTQYF.

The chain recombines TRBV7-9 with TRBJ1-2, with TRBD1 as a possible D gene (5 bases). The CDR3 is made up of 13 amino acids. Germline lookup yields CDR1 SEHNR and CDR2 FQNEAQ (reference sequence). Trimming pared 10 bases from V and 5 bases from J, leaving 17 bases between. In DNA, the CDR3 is TGTGCCACCGGGGGAGGGGATGAATATGGCTACACCTTC. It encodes CATGGGDEYGYTF.

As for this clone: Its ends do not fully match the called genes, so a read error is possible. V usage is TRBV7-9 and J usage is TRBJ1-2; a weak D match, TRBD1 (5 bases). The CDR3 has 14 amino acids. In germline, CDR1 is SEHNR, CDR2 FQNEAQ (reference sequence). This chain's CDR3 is CASSLLAGQGDPFF. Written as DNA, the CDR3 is TGTGCCAGCAGCTTATTGGCGGGGCAGGGTGACCCCTTCTTC.

This CDR3 reads CASSFQGVGNTEAFF. CDR3 DNA sequence: TGTGCCAGCAGTTTTCAGGGGGTGGGGAACACTGAAGCTTTCTTT. The rearrangement joins TRBV27 to TRBJ1-1; TRBD1 agrees at 7 bases. This CDR3 has 15 amino acids. Germline loops: CDR1 MNHEY, CDR2 SMNVEV (reference sequence). The junction had 5 bases not matched to a gene; V was cut back by 3 bases and J by 1 base.

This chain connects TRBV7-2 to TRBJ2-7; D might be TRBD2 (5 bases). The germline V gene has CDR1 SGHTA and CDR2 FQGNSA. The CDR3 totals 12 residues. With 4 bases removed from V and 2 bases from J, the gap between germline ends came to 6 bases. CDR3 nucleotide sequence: TGTGCCAGCAGCTCGACTACCTACGAGCAGTACTTC. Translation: CASSSTTYEQYF. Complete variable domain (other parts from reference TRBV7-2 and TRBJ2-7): GAGVSQSPSNKVTEKGKDVELRCDPISGHTALYWYRQSLGQGLEFLIYFQGNSAPDKSGLPSDRFSAERTGGSVSTLTIQRTQQEDSAVYLCASSSTTYEQYFGPGTRLTVT.

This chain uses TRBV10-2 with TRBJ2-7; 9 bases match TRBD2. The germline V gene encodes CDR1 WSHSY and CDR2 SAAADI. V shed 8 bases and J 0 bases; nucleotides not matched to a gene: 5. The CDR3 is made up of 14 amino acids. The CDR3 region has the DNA TGCGCCAGCTATAGCGGGGGAAACTCCTACGAGCAGTACTTC. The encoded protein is CASYSGGNSYEQYF.

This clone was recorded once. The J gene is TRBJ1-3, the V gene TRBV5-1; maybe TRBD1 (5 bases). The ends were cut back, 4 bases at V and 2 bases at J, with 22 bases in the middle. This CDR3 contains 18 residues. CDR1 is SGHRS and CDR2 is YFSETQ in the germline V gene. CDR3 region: CASSIGMVGGGAGNTIYF. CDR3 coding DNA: TGCGCCAGCAGCATCGGGATGGTTGGGGGAGGAGCTGGAAACACCATATATTTT.

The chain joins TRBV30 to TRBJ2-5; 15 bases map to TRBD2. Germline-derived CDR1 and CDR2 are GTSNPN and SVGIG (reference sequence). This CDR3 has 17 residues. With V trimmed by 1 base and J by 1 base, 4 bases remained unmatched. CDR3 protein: CAWSAGLAGGFQETQYF. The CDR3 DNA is TGTGCCTGGAGTGCGGGACTAGCGGGGGGTTTCCAAGAGACCCAGTACTTC.

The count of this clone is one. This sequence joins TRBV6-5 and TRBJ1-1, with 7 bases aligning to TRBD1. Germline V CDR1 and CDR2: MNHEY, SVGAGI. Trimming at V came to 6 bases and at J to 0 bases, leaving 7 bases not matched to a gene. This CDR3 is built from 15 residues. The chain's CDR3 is CASSQQGRMNTEAFF. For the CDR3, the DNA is TGTGCCAGCAGCCAACAGGGGCGCATGAACACTGAAGCTTTCTTT.

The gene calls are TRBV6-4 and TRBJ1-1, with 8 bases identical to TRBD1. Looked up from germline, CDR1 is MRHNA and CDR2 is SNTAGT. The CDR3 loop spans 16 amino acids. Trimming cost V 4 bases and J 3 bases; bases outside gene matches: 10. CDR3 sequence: CASSAPGGALDTEAFF. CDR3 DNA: TGTGCCAGCAGTGCCCCAGGGGGCGCTTTGGACACTGAAGCTTTCTTT.

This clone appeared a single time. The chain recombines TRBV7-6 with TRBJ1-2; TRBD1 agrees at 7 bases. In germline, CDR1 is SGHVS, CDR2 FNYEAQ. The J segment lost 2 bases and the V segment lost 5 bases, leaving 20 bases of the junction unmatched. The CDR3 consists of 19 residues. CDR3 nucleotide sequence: TGTGCCAGCAGCCCAACCTCGAGTCCAAGGGGGCGCCCCAACTATGGCTACACCTTC. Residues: CASSPTSSPRGRPNYGYTF.

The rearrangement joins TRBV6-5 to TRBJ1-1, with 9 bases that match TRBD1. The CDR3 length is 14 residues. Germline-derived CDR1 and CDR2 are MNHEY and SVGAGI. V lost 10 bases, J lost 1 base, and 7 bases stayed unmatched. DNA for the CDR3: TGTGCCACTCGAAAGGGACAGGGGAACACTGAAGCTTTCTTT. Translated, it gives CATRKGQGNTEAFF.

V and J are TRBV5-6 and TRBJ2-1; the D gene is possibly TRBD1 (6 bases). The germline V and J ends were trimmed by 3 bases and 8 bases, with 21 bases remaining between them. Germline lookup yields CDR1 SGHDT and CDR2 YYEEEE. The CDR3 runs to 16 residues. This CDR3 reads CASSSTDSRVLDEQFF. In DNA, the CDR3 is TGTGCCAGCAGCTCCACGGACAGCAGGGTATTGGATGAGCAGTTCTTC.

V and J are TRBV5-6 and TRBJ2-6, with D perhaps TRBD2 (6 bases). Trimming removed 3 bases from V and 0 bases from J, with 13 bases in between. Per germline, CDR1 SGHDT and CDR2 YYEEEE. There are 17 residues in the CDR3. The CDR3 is CASSSGEDYSGANVLTF. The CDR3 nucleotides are TGTGCCAGCAGCTCGGGGGAGGATTACTCTGGGGCCAACGTCCTGACTTTC. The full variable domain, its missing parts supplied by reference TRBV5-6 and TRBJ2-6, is DAGVTQSPTHLIKTRGQQVTLRCSPKSGHDTVSWYQQALGQGPQFIFQYYEEEERQRGNFPDRFSGHQFPNYSSELNVNALLLGDSALYLCASSSGEDYSGANVLTFGAGSRLTVL.

The CDR3 DNA reads as TGTGCCACCAGCAGCGCGGGGGTGGTCTCCTACGAGCAGTACTTC. Translation: CATSSAGVVSYEQYF. The chain is built from TRBV15 and TRBJ2-7, with 7 positions matching TRBD2. The V and J ends lost 3 bases and 0 bases, in that order; junction bases with no gene match: 5. CDR3 length: 15 residues. Germline CDR1 reads LNHNV; CDR2 reads YYDKDF (reference sequence).

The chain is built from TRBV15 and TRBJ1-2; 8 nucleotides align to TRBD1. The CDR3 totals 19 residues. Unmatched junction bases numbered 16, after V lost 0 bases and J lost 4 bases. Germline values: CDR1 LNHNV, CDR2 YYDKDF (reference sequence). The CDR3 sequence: CATSRDQLTGVLLPYGYTF. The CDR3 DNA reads TGTGCCACCAGCAGAGATCAGCTGACAGGGGTGTTGCTCCCCTATGGCTACACCTTC.

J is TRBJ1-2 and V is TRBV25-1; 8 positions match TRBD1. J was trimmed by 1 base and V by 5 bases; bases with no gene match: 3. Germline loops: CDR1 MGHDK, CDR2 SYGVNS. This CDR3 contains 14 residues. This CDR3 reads CASSFGQGNYGYTF. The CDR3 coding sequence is TGTGCCAGCAGTTTTGGACAGGGTAACTATGGCTACACCTTC.

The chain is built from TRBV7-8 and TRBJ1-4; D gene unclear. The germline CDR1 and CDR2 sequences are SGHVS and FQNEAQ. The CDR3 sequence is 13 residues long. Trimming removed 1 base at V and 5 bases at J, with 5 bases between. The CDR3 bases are TGTGCCAGCAGCTTAGGGAGCAATGAAAAACTGTTTTTT. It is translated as CASSLGSNEKLFF.

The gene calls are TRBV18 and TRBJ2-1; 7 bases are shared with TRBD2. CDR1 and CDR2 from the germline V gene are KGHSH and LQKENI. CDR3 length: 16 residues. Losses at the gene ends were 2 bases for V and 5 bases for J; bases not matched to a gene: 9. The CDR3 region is CASSPKSSGVNNEQFF. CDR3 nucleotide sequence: TGTGCCAGCTCACCAAAGTCCAGCGGGGTAAACAATGAGCAGTTCTTC.

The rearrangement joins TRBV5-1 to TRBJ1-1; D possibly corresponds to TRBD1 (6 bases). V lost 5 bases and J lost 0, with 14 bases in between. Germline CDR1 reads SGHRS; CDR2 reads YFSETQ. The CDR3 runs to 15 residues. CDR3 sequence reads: CASSWQGPMNTEAFF. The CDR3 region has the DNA TGCGCCAGCAGTTGGCAGGGGCCCATGAACACTGAAGCTTTCTTT.

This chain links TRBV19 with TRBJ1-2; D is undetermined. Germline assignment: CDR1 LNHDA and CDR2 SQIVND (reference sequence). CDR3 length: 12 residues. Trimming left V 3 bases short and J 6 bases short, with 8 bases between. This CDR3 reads CASSMGRNGYTF. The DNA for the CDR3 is TGTGCCAGTAGTATGGGGAGGAATGGCTACACCTTC.

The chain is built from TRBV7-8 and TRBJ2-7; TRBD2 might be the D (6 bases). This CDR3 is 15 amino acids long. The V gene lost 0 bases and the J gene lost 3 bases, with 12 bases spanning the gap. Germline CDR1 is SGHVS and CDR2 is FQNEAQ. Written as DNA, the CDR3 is TGTGCCAGCAGCTTAGCGGCGGGGAGATACTACGAGCAGTACTTC. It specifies CASSLAAGRYYEQYF.

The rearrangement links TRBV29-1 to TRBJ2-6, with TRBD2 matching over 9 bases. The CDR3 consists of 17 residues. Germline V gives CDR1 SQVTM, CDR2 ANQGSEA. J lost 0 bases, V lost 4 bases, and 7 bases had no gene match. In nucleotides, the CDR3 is TGCAGCGTTGTCTTAGCGGGGGCCCACTCTGGGGCCAACGTCCTGACTTTC. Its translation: CSVVLAGAHSGANVLTF.

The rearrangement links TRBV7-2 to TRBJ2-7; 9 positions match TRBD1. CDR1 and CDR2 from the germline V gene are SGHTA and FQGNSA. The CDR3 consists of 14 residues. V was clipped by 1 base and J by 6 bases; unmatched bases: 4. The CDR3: CASSLGTGVREQYF. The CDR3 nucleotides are TGTGCCAGCAGCTTAGGGACAGGGGTACGCGAGCAGTACTTC.